This T cell receptor (beta chain) was retrieved from a study of cytomegalovirus exposure and HLA in healthy donors. On this clone: Its specificity is unknown.

General study points: Later genetic work tied a missense DCLRE1C variant to beta-chain V and J trimming. In a later analysis, at a false discovery rate of 0.05, 15,000 to 20,000 TCR beta sequences matched HLA alleles. Researchers counted around 160 TCR beta chains as cytomegalovirus-associated.

Primers for the PCR totalled 60 Vbeta and 13 Jbeta. Clones were read by immunoSEQ multiplex PCR, and TCRdb kept only the in-frame ones, dropping some. Here the sample spans about 120,000 clones, around 80% being singletons. Each donor was healthy, and each was a bone marrow donor. CDR1 and CDR2 from the germline V gene are MDHEN and SYDVKM. The CDR3 runs to 13 residues. Trimming removed 9 bases from V and 6 bases from J, with 16 bases in between. Sequenced input: PBMCs. The V and J genes are TRBV28 and TRBJ2-3; the D gene is possibly TRBD2 (6 bases). The sequence derives from a female donor in good health and CMV-seronegative. The CDR3 sequence: CASTPGAPDTQYF. CDR3 DNA: TGTGCCAGTACCCCGGGAGCCCCTGATACGCAGTATTTT.